Below, 9 T cell receptor beta chains from the same sample are listed, as sequenced in a study of control samples from healthy donors and cancer patients. Profiling relied on immunoSEQ multiplex PCR, and the TCRdb table lists in-frame clones only, not all of them. The sample includes approximately 82,000 clones, around 87% of them seen just once. Sequenced material: blood. Source of these receptors: a man between 45 and 60 years old in good health.

The V gene is TRBV7-2, the J gene TRBJ2-3; D remains ambiguous. Germline CDR1 and CDR2: SGHTA and FQGNSA. V dropped 1 base and J dropped 2 bases, with 7 bases sitting between them. This CDR3 is 14 amino acids long. The CDR3 here is CASSLGQFTDTQYF. CDR3 nucleotide sequence: TGTGCCAGCAGCTTAGGTCAGTTCACAGATACGCAGTATTTT.

This clone has more than one count but fewer than ten. CDR3 residues: CAWRELTEAFF. For the CDR3, the DNA is TGTGCCTGGAGGGAACTCACTGAAGCTTTCTTT. This chain connects TRBV30 to TRBJ1-1; D gene ambiguous. The V gene lost 3 bases and the J gene lost 4 bases, with 6 bases spanning the gap. Germline V gene sequence: CDR1 GTSNPN, CDR2 SVGIG (reference sequence). CDR3 length: 11 residues.

The chain is built from TRBV30 and TRBJ1-1, with D uncertain. V lost 2 bases and J lost 8, with 15 bases in between. Germline loops: CDR1 GTSNPN, CDR2 SVGIG (reference sequence). The CDR3 length is 13 residues. CDR3 sequence: CAWSKRSEKEAFF. DNA of the CDR3: TGTGCCTGGAGTAAAAGGTCAGAGAAGGAAGCTTTCTTT.

This clone counts as hyperexpanded (1% or more). The chain uses TRBV9 and TRBJ1-1; D might be TRBD1 (6 bases). V shed 0 bases and J shed 1 base, with 10 bases lying between them. CDR3 length: 15 amino acids. Germline loops: CDR1 SGDLS, CDR2 YYNGEE. The CDR3 is CASSVDPGANTEAFF. The CDR3 DNA reads TGTGCCAGCAGCGTAGATCCGGGGGCGAACACTGAAGCTTTCTTT. The whole variable domain, filled in from reference TRBV9 and TRBJ1-1, reads DSGVTQTPKHLITATGQRVTLRCSPRSGDLSVYWYQQSLDQGLQFLIQYYNGEERAKGNILERFSAQQFPDLHSELNLSSLELGDSALYFCASSVDPGANTEAFFGQGTRLTVV.

This rearrangement joins TRBV2 to TRBJ1-2; D is perhaps TRBD1 (5 bases). The V gene's germline CDR1 is SNHLY and CDR2 FYNNEI. The CDR3 has 14 amino acids. The V end lost 4 bases, the J end lost 6 bases, and 15 bases lay between the germline ends. CDR3 sequence (DNA): TGTGCCAGCAGTGTCGCTCGGGGGGACGATGGCTACACCTTC. Its translation: CASSVARGDDGYTF.

This rearrangement joins TRBV7-8 to TRBJ1-2; D possibly corresponds to TRBD1 (6 bases). The germline V gene encodes CDR1 SGHVS and CDR2 FQNEAQ. With 2 bases removed from V and 4 bases from J, the gap between germline ends came to 11 bases. The CDR3 loop spans 14 amino acids. This CDR3 is CASSLLGGTYGYTF. In nucleotides, the CDR3 is TGTGCCAGCAGCTTATTAGGGGGGACCTATGGCTACACCTTC.

This clone has only a few counts. V and J are TRBV18 and TRBJ1-1; TRBD1 is a possible D gene (6 bases). V lost 1 base, J lost 0 bases, and 9 bases lay in between. This CDR3 has 15 amino acids. Germline V gene sequence: CDR1 KGHSH, CDR2 LQKENI. DNA of the CDR3: TGTGCCAGCTCACCACGGACAGACATGAACACTGAAGCTTTCTTT. Translation gives CASSPRTDMNTEAFF.

This sequence joins TRBV6-6 and TRBJ2-7; TRBD1 matches 10 bases. Per the germline V gene, CDR1 is MNHNY and CDR2 is SVGAGI (reference sequence). J lost 3 bases, V lost 7 bases, and 12 bases had no gene match. The CDR3 loop spans 16 amino acids. The CDR3 region is CASTGGGTGEFYEQYF. The DNA of the CDR3 is TGTGCCAGCACTGGAGGGGGGACAGGGGAGTTCTACGAGCAGTACTTC.

This clone has more than one count but fewer than ten. The chain's CDR3 is CASSHSWGGAYNSPLHF. Written as DNA, the CDR3 is TGCGCCAGCAGCCACTCCTGGGGTGGCGCCTATAATTCACCCCTCCACTTT. The chain uses TRBV4-1 and TRBJ1-6; no reliable D call. The CDR3 runs 17 residues. In germline, CDR1 is MGHRA, CDR2 YSYEKL. V shed 3 bases and J shed 2 bases, with 14 bases lying between them.